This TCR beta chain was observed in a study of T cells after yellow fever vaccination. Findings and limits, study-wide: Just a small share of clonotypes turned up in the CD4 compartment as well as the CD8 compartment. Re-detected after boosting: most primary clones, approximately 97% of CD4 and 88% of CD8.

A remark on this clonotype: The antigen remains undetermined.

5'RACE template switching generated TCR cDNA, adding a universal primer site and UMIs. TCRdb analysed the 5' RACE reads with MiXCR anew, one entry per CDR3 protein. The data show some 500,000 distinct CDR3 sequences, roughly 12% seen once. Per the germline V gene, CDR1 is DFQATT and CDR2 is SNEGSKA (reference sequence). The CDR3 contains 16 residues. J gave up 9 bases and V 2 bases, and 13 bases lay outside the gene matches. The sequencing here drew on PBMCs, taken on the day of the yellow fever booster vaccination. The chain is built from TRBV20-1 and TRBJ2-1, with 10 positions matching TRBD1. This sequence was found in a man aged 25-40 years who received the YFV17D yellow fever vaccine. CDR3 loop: CSARLSGTGVWSEQFF. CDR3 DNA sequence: TGCAGTGCTAGACTATCCGGGACAGGGGTCTGGAGTGAGCAGTTCTTC.